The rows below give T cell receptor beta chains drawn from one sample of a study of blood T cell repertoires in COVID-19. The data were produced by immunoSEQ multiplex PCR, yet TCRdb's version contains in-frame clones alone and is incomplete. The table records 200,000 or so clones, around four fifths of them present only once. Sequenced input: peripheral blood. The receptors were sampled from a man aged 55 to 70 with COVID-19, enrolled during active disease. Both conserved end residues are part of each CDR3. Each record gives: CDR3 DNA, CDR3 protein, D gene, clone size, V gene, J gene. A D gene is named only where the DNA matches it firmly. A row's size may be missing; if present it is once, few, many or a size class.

CDR3 DNA: TGTGCCAGCAGCCGCGGGACAGATGGAAACACCATATATTTT
CDR3 protein: CASSRGTDGNTIYF
D gene: TRBD1
clone size: .
V gene: TRBV11-2
J gene: TRBJ1-3

CDR3 DNA: TGTGCCAGCAGCCAGAACGTGGATGGCTACACCTTC
CDR3 protein: CASSQNVDGYTF
D gene: .
clone size: few
V gene: TRBV7-9
J gene: TRBJ1-2

CDR3 DNA: TGCGCCAGCAGTGAGTCCCAGGGTTATAATTCACCCCTCCACTTT
CDR3 protein: CASSESQGYNSPLHF
D gene: .
clone size: .
V gene: TRBV10-2
J gene: TRBJ1-6

CDR3 DNA: TGTGCCAGCAGTTACGGGACTACAAGCTCCTACAATGAGCAGTTCTTC
CDR3 protein: CASSYGTTSSYNEQFF
D gene: TRBD2
clone size: .
V gene: TRBV6-2/TRBV6-3
J gene: TRBJ2-1

CDR3 DNA: TGTGCCAGCAGCTTAGCGCCCGGGAGAGAGACCCAGTACTTC
CDR3 protein: CASSLAPGRETQYF
D gene: .
clone size: .
V gene: TRBV7-2
J gene: TRBJ2-5

CDR3 DNA: TGTGCCAGCAGTTTATCATCAGACTATGGCTACACCTTC
CDR3 protein: CASSLSSDYGYTF
D gene: .
clone size: .
V gene: TRBV27
J gene: TRBJ1-2

CDR3 DNA: TGTGCCAGCAGTTTAGATAGCCCCTATGGCTACACCTTC
CDR3 protein: CASSLDSPYGYTF
D gene: .
clone size: few
V gene: TRBV12-3/TRBV12-4
J gene: TRBJ1-2

CDR3 DNA: TGTGCCAGCAGCTTGCCGGGACAGGGGGGAAACACCATATATTTT
CDR3 protein: CASSLPGQGGNTIYF
D gene: TRBD1
clone size: .
V gene: TRBV7-6
J gene: TRBJ1-3

CDR3 DNA: TGTGCCAGTACCGCTCCACAGAGACCCACTGAAGCTTTCTTT
CDR3 protein: CASTAPQRPTEAFF
D gene: .
clone size: once
V gene: TRBV19
J gene: TRBJ1-1

CDR3 DNA: TGTGCCAGCAGCCCCTGGGACAGGGGATACGAGCAGTACTTC
CDR3 protein: CASSPWDRGYEQYF
D gene: TRBD1
clone size: few
V gene: TRBV3-1/TRBV3-2
J gene: TRBJ2-7

CDR3 DNA: TGTGCCAGCTCCGGGGGTTGGAATGAGCAGTTCTTC
CDR3 protein: CASSGGWNEQFF
D gene: .
clone size: .
V gene: TRBV6-6
J gene: TRBJ2-1

CDR3 DNA: TGTGCCAGCAGGCGGGCGGGACAGGGGAACAATCAGCCCCAGCATTTT
CDR3 protein: CASRRAGQGNNQPQHF
D gene: TRBD1
clone size: .
V gene: TRBV28
J gene: TRBJ1-5

CDR3 DNA: TGTGCCAGTTTCGGTGACAGGGGGTTCTATGGCTACACCTTC
CDR3 protein: CASFGDRGFYGYTF
D gene: TRBD1
clone size: .
V gene: TRBV19
J gene: TRBJ1-2

CDR3 DNA: TGTGCCAGCAGCTTAGGGGGACAGGGGAGGACGGAGACCCAGTACTTC
CDR3 protein: CASSLGGQGRTETQYF
D gene: TRBD1
clone size: .
V gene: TRBV7-9
J gene: TRBJ2-5

CDR3 DNA: TGTGCCAGCAGCCCGGGACAGATGAACACTGAAGCTTTCTTT
CDR3 protein: CASSPGQMNTEAFF
D gene: TRBD1
clone size: once
V gene: TRBV7-6
J gene: TRBJ1-1

CDR3 DNA: TGTGCCGCCCGAGTCGCCCTAGACACTGAAGCTTTCTTT
CDR3 protein: CAARVALDTEAFF
D gene: .
clone size: .
V gene: TRBV19
J gene: TRBJ1-1

CDR3 DNA: TGTGCCAGCAGCTTCGTTGGACAGCTCACCGGGGAGCTGTTTTTT
CDR3 protein: CASSFVGQLTGELFF
D gene: .
clone size: .
V gene: TRBV11-2
J gene: TRBJ2-2

CDR3 DNA: TGTGCCAGCAGCCTCCAGCGACAGGGCTTAGGGGAGACCCAGTACTTC
CDR3 protein: CASSLQRQGLGETQYF
D gene: TRBD1
clone size: .
V gene: TRBV3-1/TRBV3-2
J gene: TRBJ2-5

CDR3 DNA: TGTGCCAGTAGTGAGACGAGAGGCAATGAGCAGTTCTTC
CDR3 protein: CASSETRGNEQFF
D gene: .
clone size: .
V gene: TRBV19
J gene: TRBJ2-1

CDR3 DNA: TGCGCCAGCAGCTTGCCGGGACTAGCGGGCACGACTGAGCAGTTCTTC
CDR3 protein: CASSLPGLAGTTEQFF
D gene: TRBD2
clone size: .
V gene: TRBV5-1
J gene: TRBJ2-1

CDR3 DNA: TGTGCCAGCAGCCCGACAGGTTATAATGAAAAACTGTTTTTT
CDR3 protein: CASSPTGYNEKLFF
D gene: .
clone size: .
V gene: TRBV14
J gene: TRBJ1-4

CDR3 DNA: TGTGCCAGCAAGCCTGTCGGGGGAACTGAAGCTTTCTTT
CDR3 protein: CASKPVGGTEAFF
D gene: .
clone size: .
V gene: TRBV2
J gene: TRBJ1-1

CDR3 DNA: TGTGCCATCAGGACAGGGGGCGACTATGGCTACACCTTC
CDR3 protein: CAIRTGGDYGYTF
D gene: TRBD1
clone size: few
V gene: TRBV10-3
J gene: TRBJ1-2

CDR3 DNA: TGTGCCAGCAGCTTAGGGGGGCCCGTGAACACTGAAGCTTTCTTT
CDR3 protein: CASSLGGPVNTEAFF
D gene: .
clone size: .
V gene: TRBV7-6
J gene: TRBJ1-1

CDR3 DNA: TGCGCCAGCAGTGAACGGCGGAGTAACTATGGCTACACCTTC
CDR3 protein: CASSERRSNYGYTF
D gene: .
clone size: few
V gene: TRBV10-2
J gene: TRBJ1-2

CDR3 DNA: TGTGCCAGCAGACCTGGGCCGACGTATGGCTACACCTTC
CDR3 protein: CASRPGPTYGYTF
D gene: .
clone size: .
V gene: TRBV6-2/TRBV6-3
J gene: TRBJ1-2

CDR3 DNA: TGCGCCAGCAGCTTGTTAGGCGGGGGCCTCAAAAACATTCAGTACTTC
CDR3 protein: CASSLLGGGLKNIQYF
D gene: .
clone size: .
V gene: TRBV5-1
J gene: TRBJ2-4

CDR3 DNA: TGTGCCAGTAGTGCCCGGGGGGCGAATGGCTACACCTTC
CDR3 protein: CASSARGANGYTF
D gene: .
clone size: .
V gene: TRBV19
J gene: TRBJ1-2

CDR3 DNA: TGTGCCAGCAGTGAAGCGCAGGGGGCAGGGGGTCGGACCCAGTACTTC
CDR3 protein: CASSEAQGAGGRTQYF
D gene: TRBD1
clone size: .
V gene: TRBV6-1
J gene: TRBJ2-5

CDR3 DNA: TGTGCCAGTAGTATAGGACACATACCTGAAAAACTGTTTTTT
CDR3 protein: CASSIGHIPEKLFF
D gene: .
clone size: .
V gene: TRBV19
J gene: TRBJ1-4

CDR3 DNA: TGCAGCGCCCGTCACACTGAAGCTTTCTTT
CDR3 protein: CSARHTEAFF
D gene: .
clone size: .
V gene: TRBV29-1
J gene: TRBJ1-1